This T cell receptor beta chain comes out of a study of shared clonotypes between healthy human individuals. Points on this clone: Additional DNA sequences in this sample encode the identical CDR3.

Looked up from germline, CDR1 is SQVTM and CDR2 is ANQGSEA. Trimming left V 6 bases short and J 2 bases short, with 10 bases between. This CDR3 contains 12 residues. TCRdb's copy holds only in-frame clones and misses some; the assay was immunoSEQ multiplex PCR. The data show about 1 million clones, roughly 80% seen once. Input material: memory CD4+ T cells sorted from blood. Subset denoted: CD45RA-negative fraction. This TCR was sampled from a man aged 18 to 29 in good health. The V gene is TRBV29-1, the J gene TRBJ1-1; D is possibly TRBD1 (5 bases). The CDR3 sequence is CSVGGLNTEAFF. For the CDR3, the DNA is TGCAGCGTCGGGGGATTAAACACTGAAGCTTTCTTT.